This T cell receptor beta chain derives from a study of CD8 T cells in Susac syndrome. As for the study in general: Patients with Susac syndrome were therapy-naive, on corticosteroids, or on intravenous immunoglobulin alone at the time that blood was drawn.

Per the germline V gene, CDR1 is KGHDR and CDR2 is SFDVKD. This CDR3 region has 16 residues. Unmatched junction bases numbered 6, after V lost 4 bases and J lost 6 bases. An input of about 0.45 to 1 ug of RNA was subjected to reverse transcription using random hexamers. TCRdb redid the calling of the immunoSEQ multiplex PCR reads with MiXCR, one entry per CDR3 protein. The profile shows more than 110,000 distinct CDR3 sequences, approximately 95% of them singletons. The sequenced material came from CD4+ T cells from PBMCs. The origin of this receptor is a human donor with Susac syndrome. This chain uses TRBV24-1 with TRBJ2-1; 12 bases map to TRBD2. CDR3 amino acids: CATSESGTSGFNEQFF. The DNA of the CDR3 is TGTGCCACCAGTGAAAGCGGGACTAGCGGGTTCAATGAGCAGTTCTTC.